Each of the 13 T cell receptor beta chains below was sequenced from the same sample in a study of PD-1 blockade in classical Hodgkin lymphoma. TCRdb's copy holds only in-frame clones and misses some; the assay was immunoSEQ multiplex PCR. The table records approximately 89,000 clones, nearly 85% of them present only once. Time point denoted: cycle 4 day 1 (C4D1), after five to seven weeks of nivolumab. With no exception, relapse followed autologous stem cell transplantation in all patients, and brentuximab vedotin exposure varied. Source: peripheral blood mononuclear cells (PBMCs), taken before the fourth cycle of nivolumab. The receptors stem from a human donor with classical Hodgkin lymphoma.

The count of this clone is one. The chain combines TRBV19 with TRBJ1-4; no firm D call. Germline assignment: CDR1 LNHDA and CDR2 SQIVND (reference sequence). The CDR3 has 15 amino acids. Trimming took 4 bases from V and 0 from J, leaving 9 bases between them. The CDR3 sequence is CASSTHSATNEKLFF. DNA for the CDR3: TGTGCCAGTAGTACCCACAGTGCAACTAATGAAAAACTGTTTTTT. The full variable domain, completed using reference TRBV19 and TRBJ1-4, is DGGITQSPKYLFRKEGQNVTLSCEQNLNHDAMYWYRQDPGQGLRLIYYSQIVNDFQKGDIAEGYSVSREKKESFPLTVTSAQKNPTAFYLCASSTHSATNEKLFFGSGTQLSVL.

The chain has TRBV7-2 and TRBJ2-3, with TRBD2 matching 8 bases. The germline CDR1 and CDR2 sequences are SGHTA and FQGNSA. V lost 5 bases, J lost 4 bases, and 11 bases stayed unmatched. The CDR3 has 16 residues. CDR3 DNA sequence: TGTGCCAGCAGCCCACGGGGGGGGTCCTCAGCAGATACGCAGTATTTT. Its protein product is CASSPRGGSSADTQYF.

The chain has TRBV4-2 and TRBJ2-7; D gene unclear. Trimming removed 2 bases at V and 2 bases at J, with 22 bases between. The CDR3 extends over 18 amino acids. CDR1 is LGHNA, CDR2 YNFKEQ, per germline. CDR3 DNA sequence: TGTGCCAGCAGCCAACTATCCTGGGCTATTGAGTCGGCCTACGAGCAGTACTTC. Translating it yields CASSQLSWAIESAYEQYF.

The chain carries TRBV6-4 and TRBJ2-5, with unresolved D. CDR1 and CDR2 (germline): MRHNA, SNTAGT. V lost 4 bases and J 4 bases, leaving 16 bases between the germline ends. The CDR3 consists of 15 residues. The CDR3: CASSVSQNRAETQYF. CDR3 DNA: TGTGCCAGCAGTGTGTCCCAAAATCGTGCAGAGACCCAGTACTTC.

This clone is labeled as medium-sized. The chain joins TRBV19 to TRBJ1-2, with a possible D match to TRBD1 (6 bases). The CDR3 extends over 14 amino acids. In germline, CDR1 is LNHDA, CDR2 SQIVND (reference sequence). Trimming removed 5 bases at V and 1 base at J, with 11 bases between. The CDR3 loop reads CASSRDKFNYGYTF. DNA of the CDR3: TGTGCCAGTAGTCGGGACAAGTTTAACTATGGCTACACCTTC.

The chain combines TRBV4-3 with TRBJ1-2; D is unresolved. The CDR3 has 14 residues. CDR1 LGHNA and CDR2 YSLEER come from the germline V gene. The V end was cut by 11 bases, the J end by 5 bases, with 21 bases between. CDR3 amino acids: CAPHSTAGLYGYTF. The DNA of the CDR3 is TGCGCCCCCCATTCGACGGCCGGCTTGTATGGCTACACCTTC.

The V call is TRBV5-1, the J call TRBJ2-2; the match to TRBD2 covers 7 bases. V shed 1 base, J shed 1 base, and the junction held 4 bases outside the gene matches. This CDR3 contains 16 residues. The germline CDR1 and CDR2 sequences are SGHRS and YFSETQ. The CDR3 coding sequence is TGCGCCAGCAGCTTGCATCCTAGCGGGAACACCGGGGAGCTGTTTTTT. It specifies CASSLHPSGNTGELFF.

The V call is TRBV2, the J call TRBJ2-4, with TRBD1 matching 7 bases. From germline, CDR1 is SNHLY and CDR2 FYNNEI. The CDR3 has 14 amino acids. V trimming: 7 bases; J trimming: 5 bases; junction bases outside the gene matches: 8. The CDR3 reads CASNPRQGQNIQYF. In DNA, the CDR3 is TGTGCCAGCAATCCCCGACAGGGTCAAAACATTCAGTACTTC. The full variable domain, completed using reference TRBV2 and TRBJ2-4, is EPEVTQTPSHQVTQMGQEVILRCVPISNHLYFYWYRQILGQKVEFLVSFYNNEISEKSEIFDDQFSVERPDGSNFTLKIRSTKLEDSAMYFCASNPRQGQNIQYFGAGTRLSVL.

V is TRBV11-2 and J is TRBJ2-5; 8 bases are shared with TRBD1. The J segment lost 4 bases and the V segment lost 4 bases, leaving 5 bases of the junction unmatched. This CDR3 region has 14 residues. Germline V gene sequence: CDR1 SGHAT, CDR2 FQNNGV. The chain's CDR3 is CASSSGQGLETQYF. The CDR3 nucleotides are TGTGCCAGCAGCTCCGGACAGGGTCTAGAGACCCAGTACTTC.

This chain joins TRBV7-9 and TRBJ2-5, with D possibly being TRBD2 (7 bases). The germline gives CDR1 SEHNR, CDR2 FQNEAQ (reference sequence). This CDR3 contains 17 residues. V lost 7 bases and J lost 5, with 26 bases in between. Here the CDR3 DNA reads TGTGCCAGCAACACCCTCGGGGGCGGGAGCGAGATTGAGACCCAGTACTTC. It specifies CASNTLGGGSEIETQYF.

The chain joins TRBV28 to TRBJ2-6; a possible D gene is TRBD1 (6 bases). The CDR3 length is 16 residues. V was shortened by 6 bases and J by 0 bases, with 12 bases between the two germline ends. Germline loops: CDR1 MDHEN, CDR2 SYDVKM. CDR3 in DNA: TGTGCCAGCAGCGCGACAGGAGCCTCTGGGGCCAACGTCCTGACTTTC. As protein: CASSATGASGANVLTF.

This clone was detected once. The chain uses TRBV2 and TRBJ2-5, with no clear D. The CDR3 spans 13 residues. Germline CDR1 reads SNHLY; CDR2 reads FYNNEI. The V end lost 3 bases, the J end lost 0 bases, and 5 bases lay between the germline ends. CDR3 DNA: TGTGCCAGCAGTGAGGGCAACCAAGAGACCCAGTACTTC. Translated: CASSEGNQETQYF.

The V gene is TRBV28, the J gene TRBJ2-7; the D gene is possibly TRBD1 (6 bases). V was shortened by 8 bases and J by 4 bases, with 9 bases between the two germline ends. The CDR3 covers 11 residues. In germline, CDR1 is MDHEN, CDR2 SYDVKM. In DNA form, the CDR3 reads TGTGCCAGCTATGGACAGTACGAGCAGTACTTC. Protein sequence: CASYGQYEQYF. The full variable domain, completed using reference TRBV28 and TRBJ2-7, is DVKVTQSSRYLVKRTGEKVFLECVQDMDHENMFWYRQDPGLGLRLIYFSYDVKMKEKGDIPEGYSVSREKKERFSLILESASTNQTSMYLCASYGQYEQYFGPGTRLTVT.